Below are 21 T cell receptor beta chains sequenced from a single sample in a study of blood T cell repertoires in COVID-19. TCRdb's table, derived via immunoSEQ multiplex PCR, lists solely in-frame clones and lacks some. The sample yields a few hundred thousand clones, approximately 90% seen once. Sequenced: PBMCs or T cells enriched from blood (not recorded which). These receptors were obtained from a woman aged 18-29 years who had been exposed to COVID-19.

V and J are TRBV29-1 and TRBJ1-2, with a tentative D call TRBD1 (6 bases). CDR1 and CDR2 (germline): SQVTM, ANQGSEA. The CDR3 is 14 residues long. With 5 bases removed from V and 2 bases from J, the gap between germline ends came to 15 bases. In DNA form, the CDR3 reads TGCAGCGTTTACCCCGGGACACCCAACTATGGCTACACCTTC. Translated, it gives CSVYPGTPNYGYTF. The full variable domain, rest sourced from reference TRBV29-1 and TRBJ1-2, is SAVISQKPSRDICQRGTSLTIQCQVDSQVTMMFWYRQQPGQSLTLIATANQGSEATYESGFVIDKFPISRPNLTFSTLTVSNMSPEDSSIYLCSVYPGTPNYGYTFGSGTRLTVV.

The chain joins TRBV28 to TRBJ2-7; 9 bases align to TRBD2. The germline CDR1 and CDR2 sequences are MDHEN and SYDVKM. The CDR3 loop spans 14 amino acids. V gave up 7 bases and J gave up 2 bases; unmatched junction bases: 6. CDR3 sequence: CASNRAGGPYEQYF. CDR3 sequence (DNA): TGTGCCAGCAACCGAGCGGGGGGCCCCTACGAGCAGTACTTC.

V gene TRBV7-9 combines with J gene TRBJ1-1, with 8 bases lining up with TRBD1. Per the germline V gene, CDR1 is SEHNR and CDR2 is FQNEAQ (reference sequence). Losses at the gene ends were 5 bases for V and 4 bases for J; bases not matched to a gene: 3. CDR3 size: 13 residues. Here the CDR3 reads CASSQDRVTEAFF. CDR3 DNA sequence: TGTGCCAGCAGCCAGGACAGGGTCACTGAAGCTTTCTTT. Together with reference TRBV7-9 and TRBJ1-1, the CDR3 gives the full variable domain: DTGVSQNPRHKITKRGQNVTFRCDPISEHNRLYWYRQTLGQGPEFLTYFQNEAQLEKSRLLSDRFSAERPKGSFSTLEIQRTEQGDSAMYLCASSQDRVTEAFFGQGTRLTVV.

The CDR3 here is CASSMRLPNTEAFF. DNA of the CDR3: TGTGCCAGTAGTATGAGACTTCCGAACACTGAAGCTTTCTTT. The chain employs TRBV19 and TRBJ1-1; unclear D gene. V lost 3 bases and J 1 base, leaving 9 bases between the germline ends. Germline V gives CDR1 LNHDA, CDR2 SQIVND (reference sequence). The CDR3 spans 14 residues. The full variable domain, with the rest looked up from reference TRBV19 and TRBJ1-1, is DGGITQSPKYLFRKEGQNVTLSCEQNLNHDAMYWYRQDPGQGLRLIYYSQIVNDFQKGDIAEGYSVSREKKESFPLTVTSAQKNPTAFYLCASSMRLPNTEAFFGQGTRLTVV.

The sample holds a few counts of this clone. The chain is built from TRBV19 and TRBJ1-2, with 7 nucleotides matching TRBD1. The germline CDR1 and CDR2 sequences are LNHDA and SQIVND (reference sequence). This CDR3 has 14 amino acids. V lost 5 bases, J lost 5 bases, and 8 bases stayed unmatched. CDR3: CASSLTQTGYGYTF. The CDR3 DNA sequence: TGTGCCAGTAGTCTAACACAGACAGGGTATGGCTACACCTTC.

The rearrangement joins TRBV28 to TRBJ1-1, with 7 bases matching TRBD1. The length of the CDR3 is 14 residues. Trimming took 7 bases from V and 1 from J; bases not matched to a gene: 6. CDR1 and CDR2 from the germline V gene are MDHEN and SYDVKM. The CDR3 here is CASTPGGTNTEAFF. The CDR3 DNA reads as TGTGCCAGCACCCCAGGGGGGACGAACACTGAAGCTTTCTTT.

This sequence joins TRBV28 and TRBJ2-5; TRBD2 might be the D (5 bases). V shed 6 bases and J shed 4 bases, with 9 bases lying between them. CDR1 is MDHEN and CDR2 is SYDVKM in the germline V gene. The CDR3 spans 12 residues. The CDR3 bases are TGTGCCAGCAGCCGAAGCGGAGAGACCCAGTACTTC. It encodes CASSRSGETQYF.

The chain is built from TRBV2 and TRBJ2-2, with 9 bases aligning to TRBD1. The CDR3 has 17 residues. The V gene end was trimmed by 4 bases and the J gene end by 6 bases; junction bases not matched to a gene: 12. Germline assignment: CDR1 SNHLY and CDR2 FYNNEI. CDR3 residues: CASSVLAGQGLPGELFF. CDR3 in DNA: TGTGCCAGCAGTGTCTTGGCGGGACAGGGTTTACCCGGGGAGCTGTTTTTT.

The chain has TRBV11-2 and TRBJ2-5; 11 bases fit TRBD1. The ends lost 1 base at V and 5 bases at J; junction bases unmatched: 12. The CDR3 length is 18 residues. The germline CDR1 and CDR2 sequences are SGHAT and FQNNGV. CDR3 region: CASSLGTGGSSREETQYF. The CDR3 DNA reads as TGTGCCAGCAGCTTAGGGACAGGGGGCTCTTCCCGGGAGGAGACCCAGTACTTC.

This chain links TRBV4-1 with TRBJ1-5; a possible D gene is TRBD1 (5 bases). CDR1 and CDR2 from the germline V gene are MGHRA and YSYEKL. The CDR3 is 17 residues long. Trimming took 4 bases from V and 0 from J, leaving 16 bases between them. This CDR3 is CASSPSPQGISNQPQHF. In nucleotides, the CDR3 is TGCGCCAGCAGCCCTTCACCGCAGGGTATTAGCAATCAGCCCCAGCATTTT.

The J gene is TRBJ2-3, the V gene TRBV5-1; 10 bases match TRBD1. The CDR3 is 17 amino acids. V lost 4 bases, J lost 0 bases, and 8 bases stayed unmatched. Germline-derived CDR1 and CDR2 are SGHRS and YFSETQ. The CDR3 DNA reads as TGCGCCAGCAGCGTCGTTGGGACAGGGGCTAGCACAGATACGCAGTATTTT. This encodes CASSVVGTGASTDTQYF.

The chain is built from TRBV7-3 and TRBJ1-1, with 10 bases matching TRBD1. The CDR3 is 15 amino acids. Germline trimming cut 5 bases from V and 4 bases from J; bases unmatched to any gene: 7. From germline, CDR1 is SGHTA and CDR2 FQGTGA. CDR3 sequence reads: CASSPGQGLTTEAFF. The DNA for the CDR3 is TGTGCCAGCAGCCCGGGACAGGGGCTGACCACTGAAGCTTTCTTT.

This clone was seen a single time. Other DNA sequences within the sample encode an identical CDR3. This sequence joins TRBV27 and TRBJ2-7; tentative D call: TRBD2 (5 bases). CDR1 MNHEY and CDR2 SMNVEV come from the germline V gene (reference sequence). The V and J ends lost 2 bases and 2 bases respectively, with 7 bases between them. The CDR3 covers 13 residues. The CDR3 DNA reads TGTGCCAGCAGTTTAGGACTTACCTACGAGCAGTACTTC. Amino acids: CASSLGLTYEQYF.

This chain links TRBV5-1 with TRBJ2-3; 7 bases fit TRBD1. V shed 2 bases and J 4 bases; nucleotides not matched to a gene: 7. The CDR3 is made up of 15 amino acids. Germline assignment: CDR1 SGHRS and CDR2 YFSETQ. The CDR3 protein is CASSLPGQRSDTQYF. CDR3 nucleotide sequence: TGCGCCAGCAGCTTACCGGGACAGAGATCAGATACGCAGTATTTT.

The V call is TRBV25-1, the J call TRBJ2-2, with D perhaps matching TRBD2 (6 bases). Trimming shortened V by 6 bases and J by 4 bases, and 18 bases separated the two germline ends. The CDR3 runs to 16 residues. The germline V gene has CDR1 MGHDK and CDR2 SYGVNS. CDR3 nucleotide sequence: TGTGCCAGCAGCCCGTGGGGGGTCATGGGCACCGGGGAGCTGTTTTTT. Encoded protein: CASSPWGVMGTGELFF.

The chain links TRBV6-5 to TRBJ2-7; 7 bases match TRBD2. The V gene end was trimmed by 5 bases and the J gene end by 4 bases; junction bases not matched to a gene: 8. This CDR3 has 14 residues. Germline lookup yields CDR1 MNHEY and CDR2 SVGAGI. The CDR3 loop is CASSHETSWYEQYF. The CDR3 nucleotides are TGTGCCAGCAGTCATGAGACTAGCTGGTACGAGCAGTACTTC.

The table lists this clone with a count of one. This chain joins TRBV4-2 and TRBJ2-7; 8 bases line up with TRBD2. V dropped 0 bases and J dropped 0; count of bases not matched to a gene: 4. This CDR3 is 16 amino acids long. Germline lookup yields CDR1 LGHNA and CDR2 YNFKEQ. This chain's CDR3 is CASSQDLAGTSYEQYF. The CDR3 nucleotides are TGTGCCAGCAGCCAAGATTTAGCGGGGACCTCCTACGAGCAGTACTTC.

This sequence joins TRBV28 and TRBJ1-5; maybe TRBD1 (5 bases). V lost 1 base, J lost 3 bases, and 13 bases lay in between. The CDR3 runs to 16 residues. Germline CDR1 MDHEN, CDR2 SYDVKM. CDR3 amino acids: CASSLYTSGINQPQHF. For the CDR3, the DNA is TGTGCCAGCAGTTTATATACCTCAGGGATCAATCAGCCCCAGCATTTT.

This chain links TRBV2 with TRBJ1-1; D gene unclear. CDR1 is SNHLY and CDR2 is FYNNEI in the germline V gene. Between the trimmed V and J ends, which lost 1 base and 1 base, there was a span of 13 bases. This CDR3 has 16 amino acids. Written as DNA, the CDR3 is TGTGCCAGCAGTGAAGGGAGAATAGGCCGGAACACTGAAGCTTTCTTT. Translated, it gives CASSEGRIGRNTEAFF.

The V and J genes are TRBV7-9 and TRBJ2-7; no clear D gene. Looked up from germline, CDR1 is SEHNR and CDR2 is FQNEAQ (reference sequence). The CDR3 totals 14 residues. Trimming removed 3 bases from V and 7 bases from J, with 16 bases in between. For the CDR3, the DNA is TGTGCCAGCAGCTTTTTCAACACGCAGATAGAGCAGTACTTC. It yields the protein CASSFFNTQIEQYF.

The rearrangement links TRBV12-1 to TRBJ2-2; TRBD1, as called in the table, went unchecked against the DNA. TRBV12-1 represents a pseudogene. This CDR3 spans 12 amino acids. The CDR3: CASSSHTGELFF. Here the CDR3 DNA reads TGTGCCAGCAGCTCCCATACCGGGGAGCTGTTTTTT.